This T cell receptor (beta chain) was profiled in a study of molecular identifiers for immune sequencing clone quantification. One entry per CDR3 protein, called by TCRdb with MiXCR from the PCR reads. The sample has about 630,000 distinct CDR3 sequences; over 25% are singletons. Note on this clonotype: A clone one base away is much larger, so this may be a read error.

The CDR3 is 14 amino acids. Per germline, CDR1 MDHEN and CDR2 SYDVKM. The clonotype comes from a human donor in good health. Some libraries in this study had Jurkat cell RNA spiked in. The V and J genes are TRBV28 and TRBJ1-5; TRBD1 aligns across 7 bases. The material sequenced was naive CD8+ T cells from blood, with Jurkat cell RNA spiked in. Subset here: FACS-sorted CD8+CD4-CCR7+CD45RA+ naive T cells. CDR3 DNA: TGTGCCAGCTGTTTATTAGGGGGCTTGCAGCCCCAGCATTTT. This sequence encodes CASCLLGGLQPQHF.